A selection of T cell receptor beta chains follows, all from one sample in a study of T cells in Graves' hyperthyroidism and ophthalmopathy. TCRdb redid the calling of the multiplex PCR reads with MiXCR, one entry per CDR3 protein. The table includes 93,000 or so distinct CDR3 sequences, over 45% detected once. The sample taken for sequencing was blood. Receptors were obtained from a man in his forties with Graves' hyperthyroidism. The CDR3 runs from the conserved cysteine through the conserved F or W. A D gene is named only where the DNA matches it firmly. The size of a clone is reported for some rows only, either as once, few or many, or as a class for expanded clones.

j_gene,d_gene,v_gene,abundance,CDR3nt,CDR3aa
TRBJ2-1,-,TRBV20-1,many,TGCAGTGCGGAAGGTTCGGAAAGTTACAATGAGCAGTTCTTC,CSAEGSESYNEQFF
TRBJ2-3,-,TRBV19,many,TGTGCCAGTAGTATAGATGCGGGACCGGGCACAGATACGCAGTATTTT,CASSIDAGPGTDTQYF
TRBJ2-7,TRBD1,TRBV9,-,TGTGCCAGCAGCGCCGGGACAGGGGGCAACTACGAGCAGTACTTC,CASSAGTGGNYEQYF
TRBJ2-1,-,TRBV11-3,many,TGTGCCAGCAGCCCCAGCTCCGGCGGGTACAATGAGCAGTTCTTC,CASSPSSGGYNEQFF
TRBJ1-3,-,TRBV2,-,-,CASSYRSADTQYFGNTIYF
TRBJ2-6,-,TRBV15,-,TGTGCCACCAGCAGTACAGACTCTGGGGCCAACGTCCTGACTTTC,CATSSTDSGANVLTF
TRBJ1-1,-,TRBV18,-,TGTGCCAGCTCATTGGGGGATGAAGCTTTCTTT,CASSLGDEAFF
TRBJ2-2,-,TRBV5-1,-,TGCGCCAGCAGCTTGGGCCACCGGGACACCGGGGAGCTGTTTTTT,CASSLGHRDTGELFF
TRBJ2-1,TRBD1,TRBV5-1,many,TGCGCCAGCAGCCCTCTGGGACAGGCGGTAAATGAGCAGTTCTTC,CASSPLGQAVNEQFF
TRBJ1-2,TRBD1,TRBV7-2,-,TGTGCCAGCAGTCGGACAGGGGGAACCTATGGCTACACCTTC,CASSRTGGTYGYTF
TRBJ1-4,-,TRBV5-1,many,TGCGCCAGCAGCTCAGGGCTCGATTTCGAAAAACTGTTTTTT,CASSSGLDFEKLFF
TRBJ1-3,TRBD1,TRBV5-1,few,TGCGCCAGCAGCTTTATACCGGGACAGGATTTTTCTGTGCTCGGAAACACCATATATTTT,CASSFIPGQDFSVLGNTIYF
TRBJ1-3,-,TRBV19,-,TGTGCCAGTAGTAGGGCCGGAGGGTCAGCTGGAAACACCATATATTTT,CASSRAGGSAGNTIYF
TRBJ1-1,TRBD1,TRBV7-9,many,TGTGCCAGCAGCTTAGGACGGGGGCAGGGGGCGACTGAAGCTTTCTTT,CASSLGRGQGATEAFF
TRBJ1-4,-,TRBV7-3,-,TGTGCCAGCAGGCCCACAGGGGAAAAACTGTTTTTT,CASRPTGEKLFF
TRBJ2-7,-,TRBV4-1,-,TGCGCCGGCAGCCAAGGCGACGGGAAATACTTC,CAGSQGDGKYF
TRBJ2-3,TRBD1,TRBV24-1,many,TGTGCCACCAGTGACCTCAACAGGGGGCCCGCAGATACGCAGTATTTT,CATSDLNRGPADTQYF
TRBJ2-1,-,TRBV7-8,-,TGTGCCAGCAGCTTGCGAGACAGCTCCCTATCCTACAATGAGCAGTTCTTC,CASSLRDSSLSYNEQFF
TRBJ2-3,-,TRBV7-9,many,TGTGCCAGCCGGGCGGCAGATACGCAGTATTTT,CASRAADTQYF
TRBJ1-2,TRBD1,TRBV19,-,TGTGCCAGTAGTAAGGGACAGGGTGGCTACACCTTC,CASSKGQGGYTF
TRBJ2-7,-,TRBV4-3,many,TGCGCCAGCAGCCCGTGGACGGGGGCCTACGAGCAGTACTTC,CASSPWTGAYEQYF
TRBJ2-5,-,TRBV29-1,many,TGCAGCGTCCAGGGTACGGGGGAGACCCAGTACTTC,CSVQGTGETQYF
TRBJ2-7,-,TRBV10-3,-,TGTGCCATCGGTGGGCCCAGGGCCTACGAGCAGTACTTC,CAIGGPRAYEQYF
TRBJ1-6,-,TRBV4-1,many,TGCGCCAGCAGCCAAGATATGGAAGGGGTGCTTTCACCCCTCCACTTT,CASSQDMEGVLSPLHF
TRBJ2-1,TRBD2,TRBV5-4,few,TGCGCCAGCAGCCAAGATTCGGTGGTAGCGGGTCCCTACAATGAGCAGTTCTTC,CASSQDSVVAGPYNEQFF
TRBJ2-5,-,TRBV25-1,many,TGTGCCAGCAGTGAATATGGTGGCGGGGCCCAAGAGACCCAGTACTTC,CASSEYGGGAQETQYF
TRBJ2-7,-,TRBV20-1,many,TGCAGTGCTACCCGTAAGGGGCCCTACGAGCAGTACTTC,CSATRKGPYEQYF
TRBJ2-3,-,TRBV11-3,many,TGTGCCAGCAGCCCCCCTGGTACAGATACGCAGTATTTT,CASSPPGTDTQYF
TRBJ2-3,TRBD2,TRBV9,-,TGTGCCAGCTCCGGGACTACAACCTACAATGAGCAGTATTTT,CASSGTTTYNEQYF
TRBJ2-7,-,TRBV9,many,TGTGCCAGCAGCGTAGATTCCCTTTCCTACGAGCAGTACTTC,CASSVDSLSYEQYF
TRBJ1-6,TRBD1,TRBV6-5,many,TGTGCCAGCAACCAGAAGGGGACAGGTCCTTCACCCCTCCACTTT,CASNQKGTGPSPLHF
TRBJ2-7,TRBD2,TRBV7-8,-,TGTGCCAGCAGCTTAGAGCTAGCGGGGAGCTATGAGCAGTACTTC,CASSLELAGSYEQYF
TRBJ2-3,TRBD1,TRBV10-3,-,TGTGCCACTAGGACAGGGAGGCTAGATACGCAGTATTTT,CATRTGRLDTQYF
TRBJ2-6,TRBD1,TRBV20-1,few,TGCAGTGCTAGGGGGACAGGGTTGGGGACTGAAGCTTTC,CSARGTGLGTEAF
TRBJ2-2,-,TRBV11-2,-,TGTGCCAGCAGCTACCCACCTAGGGCAGTATGGACCGGGGAGCTGTTTTTT,CASSYPPRAVWTGELFF
TRBJ2-3,-,TRBV19,many,TGTGCCAGCGCCTTTGGGCTAGCGAGCACAGATACGCAGTATTTT,CASAFGLASTDTQYF
TRBJ2-1,-,TRBV24-1,-,TGTGCCACCAGTGGGGACGGGCCTAATGAGCAGTTCTTC,CATSGDGPNEQFF
TRBJ2-2,-,TRBV20-1,many,TGCAGTGCTAGAGATTCGGGATTAACCGCGAACACCGGGGAGCTGTTTTTT,CSARDSGLTANTGELFF
TRBJ1-2,-,TRBV25-1,once,TGTGCCAGCAGTGAAAGCTATTCTGGGGACGAGTCTAACTATGGCTACACCTTC,CASSESYSGDESNYGYTF
TRBJ2-1,TRBD2,TRBV5-6,-,TGTGCCAGCAGCTTAGGACTAGCGGGAGTTTCAGATACGCAGTTCTTC,CASSLGLAGVSDTQFF
TRBJ1-2,-,TRBV2,many,TGTGCCAGCAGTGCCCGGGACCGTCCCAACTATGGCTACACCTTC,CASSARDRPNYGYTF
TRBJ1-1,-,TRBV11-3,many,TGTGCCAGCAGCTTAGGCGGGGACCTTATGAACACTGAAGCTTTCTTT,CASSLGGDLMNTEAFF
TRBJ2-1,-,TRBV24-1,-,TGTGCCACCAGTGATAACAGGGCGAGTGAGCAGTTCTTC,CATSDNRASEQFF
TRBJ1-1,TRBD1,TRBV19,-,TGTGCCAGTACCCATCCCACAGGGGGCGAGGATGAAGCTTTCTTT,CASTHPTGGEDEAFF
TRBJ1-2,-,TRBV7-2,-,TGTGCCAGCAGTCTCTCCCAGGGGTATGGCCACACCTTC,CASSLSQGYGHTF
TRBJ1-5,-,TRBV5-4,-,TGTGCCAGCAGCCCGGCGGCGGATCAGCCCCAGCATTTT,CASSPAADQPQHF